The entry below gives a single TCR beta chain sequence along with its context. There are 17 residues in the CDR3. The V gene lost 4 bases and the J gene lost 4 bases, with 20 bases spanning the gap. Germline V lookup: CDR1 SNHLY, CDR2 FYNNEI. This table comes from immunoSEQ multiplex PCR, and its TCRdb copy is limited to in-frame clones, with some not included. In the table there are about 93,000 clones, roughly nine tenths of which are singletons. These data come from a study of OX40 agonist ivuxolimab in advanced cancers. The V and J genes are TRBV2 and TRBJ1-3, with D unclear. The source of this sequence is an adult with an advanced solid tumor such as melanoma, head and neck, liver or kidney cancer. The specimen was CD4+ or CD8+ T cells sorted from blood, collected in a trial of the OX40 agonist ivuxolimab. The CDR3 DNA reads as TGTGCCAGCAGTGGGTTGGTCCGGGCAGGCCCCGGAAACACCATATATTTT. Its translation: CASSGLVRAGPGNTIYF.